A selection of T cell receptor beta chains follows, all from one sample in a study of T cell responses to AZD1222 COVID-19 vaccine. Data came from immunoSEQ multiplex PCR; TCRdb stores just in-frame clones and leaves some out. This sample has about 88,000 clones, with roughly nine tenths found just once. The material was peripheral blood, obtained 28 days after the second AZD1222 dose. All receptors derive from an adult who received the AZD1222 COVID-19 vaccine. CDR3s include the opening cysteine and the closing phenylalanine or tryptophan. The order of the fields is clone size, CDR3 length, V gene, J gene, D gene, CDR3 DNA, CDR3 protein. The D gene is left open where the match is weak. Clone size, where shown, is once, few, many, or a class for clones that have expanded.

clone size: once; CDR3 length: 16; V gene: TRBV7-3; J gene: TRBJ2-1; D gene: TRBD2; CDR3 DNA: TGTGCCAGCAGCTCCACTAGCGGGGGGGCCTTAAATGAGCAGTTCTTC; CDR3 protein: CASSSTSGGALNEQFF
clone size: .; CDR3 length: 15; V gene: TRBV28; J gene: TRBJ2-2; D gene: TRBD2; CDR3 DNA: TGTGCCAGCACCAGCGGGACCCCGAGGACCGGGGAGCTGTTTTTT; CDR3 protein: CASTSGTPRTGELFF
clone size: .; CDR3 length: 16; V gene: TRBV3-1/TRBV3-2; J gene: TRBJ2-1; D gene: TRBD2; CDR3 DNA: TGTGCCAGCAGCCCCTGGACTAGCGGGGATTACAATGAGCAGTTCTTC; CDR3 protein: CASSPWTSGDYNEQFF
clone size: .; CDR3 length: 14; V gene: TRBV30; J gene: TRBJ2-1; D gene: .; CDR3 DNA: TGTGCCTGGAGTGCGAGGGGGGGAGACGATGAGCAGTTCTTC; CDR3 protein: CAWSARGGDDEQFF
clone size: .; CDR3 length: 16; V gene: TRBV6-5; J gene: TRBJ1-2; D gene: TRBD1; CDR3 DNA: TGTGCCAGCAGTTACATAGGGACAGAATCCATTTATGGCTACACCTTC; CDR3 protein: CASSYIGTESIYGYTF
clone size: .; CDR3 length: 13; V gene: TRBV7-2; J gene: TRBJ1-2; D gene: .; CDR3 DNA: TGTGCCAGCAGCTCGGACAGACTTCTTGGCTACACCTTC; CDR3 protein: CASSSDRLLGYTF
clone size: .; CDR3 length: 14; V gene: TRBV5-1; J gene: TRBJ1-2; D gene: .; CDR3 DNA: TGCGCCAGCAGCTTGGAATACTTCTCCTATGGCTACACCTTC; CDR3 protein: CASSLEYFSYGYTF
clone size: .; CDR3 length: 14; V gene: TRBV10-3; J gene: TRBJ2-5; D gene: TRBD2; CDR3 DNA: TGTGCCATCAGAAGCGGGGGGGCGGCAGAGACCCAGTACTTC; CDR3 protein: CAIRSGGAAETQYF
clone size: .; CDR3 length: 15; V gene: TRBV10-3; J gene: TRBJ1-2; D gene: TRBD1; CDR3 DNA: TGTGCCATCAGGCCCGACGGGACAGCTAACTATGGCTACACCTTC; CDR3 protein: CAIRPDGTANYGYTF
clone size: .; CDR3 length: 16; V gene: TRBV5-6; J gene: TRBJ1-6; D gene: TRBD1; CDR3 DNA: TGTGCCAGCAGCTGGGGGACAGGGGACCCTAATTCACCCCTCCACTTT; CDR3 protein: CASSWGTGDPNSPLHF
clone size: .; CDR3 length: 15; V gene: TRBV6-4; J gene: TRBJ1-5; D gene: .; CDR3 DNA: TGTGCCAGCAGTGACTGGCAGCTTAGCAATCAGCCCCAGCATTTT; CDR3 protein: CASSDWQLSNQPQHF
clone size: .; CDR3 length: 16; V gene: TRBV19; J gene: TRBJ2-7; D gene: .; CDR3 DNA: TGTGCCAGTACCAAAGGGGGCGCAGGCGGGACCTACGAGCAGTACTTC; CDR3 protein: CASTKGGAGGTYEQYF
clone size: .; CDR3 length: 12; V gene: TRBV9; J gene: TRBJ2-1; D gene: .; CDR3 DNA: TGTGCCAGCAGCGTAGCTGGCAGGGAGCAGTTCTTC; CDR3 protein: CASSVAGREQFF
clone size: .; CDR3 length: 15; V gene: TRBV5-4; J gene: TRBJ2-7; D gene: TRBD1; CDR3 DNA: TGTGCCAGCAGCTTGGCGCCCAGGGGGTCCTACGAGCAGTACTTC; CDR3 protein: CASSLAPRGSYEQYF
clone size: once; CDR3 length: 13; V gene: TRBV7-8; J gene: TRBJ1-1; D gene: .; CDR3 DNA: TGTGCCAGCAGCAATGGGAGGGGGACTGAAGCTTTCTTT; CDR3 protein: CASSNGRGTEAFF